This TCR beta chain was identified in a study of CD8+ T cells in alopecia areata. Study-level information: Treated patients received oral tofacitinib, 5 to 10 mg twice daily. Findings and limits, study-wide: While patients received tofacitinib, many expanded lesional clones remained present in scalp and blood. Scalp clonality and expanded CD8+ clones among the top 100 fell significantly with tofacitinib.

About this clone itself: No antigen is known for it.

Germline CDR1 is GTSNPN and CDR2 is SVGIG (reference sequence). J gave up 0 bases and V 2 bases, and 6 bases lay outside the gene matches. This CDR3 comprises 17 residues. As to treatment: oral pan-JAK inhibitor, 5-10 mg twice daily. The investigators collected lesional scalp punch biopsies and peripheral blood from alopecia areata patients. The sequencing template was cDNA reverse transcribed from extracted RNA. The method was immunoSEQ multiplex PCR; TCRdb's version includes in-frame clones alone and lacks a portion of them. Of tens of thousands of clones listed, 60% to 70% are singletons. The J gene is TRBJ2-1, the V gene TRBV30; 11 bases line up with TRBD2. The sequence derives from a human donor with alopecia areata. Sequenced here: CD8+ T cells sorted from blood, sampled at week 24, from a patient treated with tofacitinib. The CDR3 DNA reads TGTGCCTGGAGTCAACTAGCGGGAGCCAGCTCCTACAATGAGCAGTTCTTC. Protein sequence: CAWSQLAGASSYNEQFF.